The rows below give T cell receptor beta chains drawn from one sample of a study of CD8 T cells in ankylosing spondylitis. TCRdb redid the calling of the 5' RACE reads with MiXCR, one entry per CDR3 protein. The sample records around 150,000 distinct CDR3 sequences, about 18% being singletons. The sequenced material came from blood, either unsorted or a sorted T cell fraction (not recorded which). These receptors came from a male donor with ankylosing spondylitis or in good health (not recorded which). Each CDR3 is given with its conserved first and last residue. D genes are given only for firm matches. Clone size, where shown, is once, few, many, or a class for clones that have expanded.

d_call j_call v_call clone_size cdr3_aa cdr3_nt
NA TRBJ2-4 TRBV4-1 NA CASSARGARNIQYF TGCGCCAGCAGCGCGCGAGGGGCGCGGAACATTCAGTACTTC
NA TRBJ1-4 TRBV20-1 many CSAMTTGGEKLFF TGCAGTGCTATGACCACGGGAGGGGAAAAACTGTTTTTT
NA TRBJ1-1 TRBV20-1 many CSAPNGWANTEAFF TGCAGTGCTCCTAACGGCTGGGCGAACACTGAAGCTTTCTTT
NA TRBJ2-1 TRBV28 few CASSLYADSDYNEQFF TGTGCCAGCAGTTTATATGCGGACTCAGACTACAATGAGCAGTTCTTC
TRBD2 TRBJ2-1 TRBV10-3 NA CAISAGYRTSGSSPDEQFF TGTGCCATCAGTGCTGGATACCGGACTAGCGGGAGTTCTCCCGATGAGCAGTTCTTC
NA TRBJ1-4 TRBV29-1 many CSVVLNTANEKLFF TGCAGCGTTGTCCTCAACACCGCAAATGAAAAACTGTTTTTT
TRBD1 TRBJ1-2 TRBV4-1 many CASSTGGADYGYTF TGCGCCAGCAGTACAGGGGGCGCTGACTATGGCTACACCTTC
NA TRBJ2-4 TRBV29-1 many CSVVAAEVQYF TGCAGCGTTGTGGCCGCCGAGGTTCAGTACTTC
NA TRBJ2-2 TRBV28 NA CASIPEGRAANTGELFF TGTGCCAGCATCCCCGAGGGGCGGGCAGCGAACACCGGGGAGCTGTTTTTT
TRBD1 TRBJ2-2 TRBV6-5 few CASSTGVGTGELFF TGTGCCAGCAGCACAGGGGTTGGGACCGGGGAGCTGTTTTTT
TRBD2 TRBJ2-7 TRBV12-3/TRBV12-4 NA CASSLGGGLSEQYF TGTGCCAGCAGTTTAGGGGGAGGGCTGAGCGAGCAGTACTTC
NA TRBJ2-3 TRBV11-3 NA CASSRGRVASSTDTQYF TGTGCCAGCAGCCGGGGCCGAGTCGCCTCAAGCACAGATACGCAGTATTTT
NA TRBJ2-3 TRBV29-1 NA CSAEGGSTDTQYF TGCAGCGCAGAGGGGGGTTCCACAGATACGCAGTATTTT
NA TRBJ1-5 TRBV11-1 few CASSFSGNRPQHF TGTGCCAGCAGCTTCAGCGGGAATCGGCCCCAGCATTTT
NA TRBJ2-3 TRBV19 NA CASSETGLSTDTQYF TGTGCCAGTAGTGAAACGGGGCTAAGCACAGATACGCAGTATTTT
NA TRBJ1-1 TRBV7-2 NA CASSRPMNTEAFF TGTGCCAGCAGCCGACCTATGAACACTGAAGCTTTCTTT
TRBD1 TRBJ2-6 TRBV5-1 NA CASSTGQGALGANVLTF TGCGCCAGCAGCACCGGACAGGGGGCGCTCGGGGCCAACGTCCTGACTTTC
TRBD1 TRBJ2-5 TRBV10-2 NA CASSEGQAGETQYF TGCGCCAGCAGTGAGGGACAGGCTGGAGAGACCCAGTACTTC
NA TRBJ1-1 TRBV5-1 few CASSSGRTADMNTEAFF TGCGCCAGCAGCTCGGGACGGACCGCAGACATGAACACTGAAGCTTTCTTT
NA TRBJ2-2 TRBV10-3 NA CAIGSGTTTGELFF TGTGCCATCGGGTCAGGGACGACCACCGGGGAGCTGTTTTTT
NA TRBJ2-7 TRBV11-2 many CASSRGVDEQYF TGTGCCAGCAGTCGTGGAGTGGACGAGCAGTACTTC
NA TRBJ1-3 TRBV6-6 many CASNQGNTIYF TGTGCCAGCAACCAGGGAAACACCATATATTTT
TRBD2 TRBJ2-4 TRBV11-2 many CASSLSGTSAKPLAKNIQYF TGTGCCAGCAGCCTCTCCGGGACTAGCGCCAAGCCCCTAGCCAAAAACATTCAGTACTTC
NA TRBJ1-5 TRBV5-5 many CASSYYGGTSNQPQHF TGTGCCAGCAGCTATTACGGGGGCACGAGCAATCAGCCCCAGCATTTT
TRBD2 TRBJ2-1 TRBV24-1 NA CATSDSPTGTRYHGSYNEQFF TGTGCCACCAGTGATAGCCCAACCGGGACTAGATACCATGGCTCCTACAATGAGCAGTTCTTC
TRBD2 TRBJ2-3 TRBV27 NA CASSPLTSGRDTQYF TGTGCCAGCAGTCCCCTGACTAGCGGGAGAGATACGCAGTATTTT
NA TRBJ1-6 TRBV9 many CASSVGGRANSPLHF TGTGCCAGCAGCGTAGGAGGAAGAGCTAATTCACCCCTCCACTTT
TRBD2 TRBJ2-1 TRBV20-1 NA CSQVREAEQFF TGCAGTCAGGTCCGGGAGGCTGAGCAGTTCTTC
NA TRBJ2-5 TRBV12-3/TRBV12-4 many CASNVYQETQYF TGTGCCAGCAACGTTTACCAAGAGACCCAGTACTTC
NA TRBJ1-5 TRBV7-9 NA CASSLERGKGNQPQHF TGTGCCAGCAGCTTAGAAAGGGGTAAAGGCAATCAGCCCCAGCATTTT
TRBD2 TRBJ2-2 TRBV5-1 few CASRELAGRRTAGELFF TGCGCCAGCAGGGAACTAGCGGGACGTCGAACGGCCGGGGAGCTGTTTTTT
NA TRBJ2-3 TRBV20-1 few CSARGWSTDTQYF TGCAGTGCTAGAGGATGGAGCACAGATACGCAGTATTTT
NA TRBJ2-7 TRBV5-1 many CASRQGSSSDEQYF TGCGCCAGCAGACAAGGGTCCTCGTCGGACGAGCAGTACTTC
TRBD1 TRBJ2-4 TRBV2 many CASSDWTGIAKNIQYF TGTGCCAGCAGTGATTGGACAGGGATAGCCAAAAACATTCAGTACTTC
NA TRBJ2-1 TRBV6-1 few CAIASPGVSKGNEQFF TGTGCCATAGCATCACCGGGGGTCTCAAAAGGGAATGAGCAGTTCTTC
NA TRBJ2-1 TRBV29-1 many CSVGAGGYNEQFF TGCAGCGTGGGGGCCGGGGGTTACAATGAGCAGTTCTTC
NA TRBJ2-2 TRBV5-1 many CASSLEVPSTGELFF TGCGCCAGCAGCTTGGAGGTCCCCTCCACCGGGGAGCTGTTTTTT